This is a list of T cell receptor beta chains from one sample in a study of OX40 agonist ivuxolimab in advanced cancers. Here immunoSEQ multiplex PCR was the method, and the copy in TCRdb shows in-frame clones only, minus some. This sample has some 25,000 clones, with roughly three quarters found just once. Sequencing was performed on CD4+ or CD8+ T cells sorted from blood, taken in a trial of the OX40 agonist ivuxolimab. The receptors were gathered from an adult with an advanced solid tumor such as melanoma, head and neck, liver or kidney cancer. CDR3s include the opening cysteine and the closing phenylalanine or tryptophan. The D gene is left open where the match is weak. The listing skips clone size in some rows; elsewhere it reads once, few, many or a size class.

v_gene	d_gene	j_gene	abundance	CDR3aa	CDR3nt
TRBV5-1	.	TRBJ2-3	.	CASSLGDIVTDTQYF	TGCGCCAGCAGCTTGGGAGACATAGTCACCGATACGCAGTATTTT
TRBV19	.	TRBJ2-2	few	CASKPGTTNTGELFF	TGTGCCAGTAAACCCGGGACAACGAACACCGGGGAGCTGTTTTTT
TRBV5-1	.	TRBJ2-7	.	CASSLGAGASYEQYF	TGCGCCAGCAGCTTGGGTGCAGGGGCAAGCTACGAGCAGTACTTC
TRBV4-2	.	TRBJ1-3	.	CASSQDRASGNTIYF	TGTGCCAGCAGCCAAGACCGCGCCTCTGGAAACACCATATATTTT
TRBV9	.	TRBJ2-3	.	CASSEGWRTSTDTQYF	TGTGCCAGCAGCGAGGGCTGGCGGACTAGCACAGATACGCAGTATTTT
TRBV5-8	.	TRBJ1-3	.	CASSIRTVSGNTIYF	TGTGCCAGCAGCATCCGGACGGTCTCTGGAAACACCATATATTTT
TRBV9	TRBD1	TRBJ1-6	.	CASSKGADSPLHF	TGTGCCAGCAGCAAGGGGGCAGACTCACCCCTCCACTTT
TRBV7-2	.	TRBJ2-2	.	CASAQGGSRAGELFF	TGTGCCAGCGCGCAAGGCGGGTCAAGGGCCGGGGAGCTGTTTTTT
TRBV7-8	TRBD1	TRBJ2-5	.	CASSLRTGGQETQYF	TGTGCCAGCAGCTTACGTACAGGGGGCCAAGAGACCCAGTACTTC
TRBV19	TRBD1	TRBJ2-2	.	CASSINRGRGTGELFF	TGTGCCAGTAGTATCAACAGGGGGCGAGGTACCGGGGAGCTGTTTTTT
TRBV7-2	TRBD2	TRBJ2-2	.	CASSRGRLAGMNTGELFF	TGTGCCAGCAGCAGGGGGCGTCTAGCGGGGATGAACACCGGGGAGCTGTTTTTT
TRBV6-1	.	TRBJ1-2	.	CASSESYGYTF	TGTGCCAGCAGTGAATCCTATGGCTACACCTTC
TRBV28	.	TRBJ2-3	.	CASSVRGTPGGWAQYF	TGTGCCAGCAGCGTCCGGGGGACACCTGGCGGGTGGGCGCAGTATTTT
TRBV5-6	TRBD2	TRBJ2-1	.	CASSLDRGGRVKEQFF	TGTGCCAGCAGCTTGGATCGGGGGGGCCGAGTGAAAGAGCAGTTCTTC
TRBV19	.	TRBJ1-1	.	CASSPQAATEAFF	TGTGCCAGTAGTCCCCAAGCAGCCACTGAAGCTTTCTTT
TRBV7-2	.	TRBJ2-2	.	CASSFSGEAGELFF	TGTGCCAGCAGCTTCAGCGGAGAGGCCGGGGAGCTGTTTTTT
TRBV6-5	TRBD1	TRBJ1-1	.	CASRAGTVNTEAFF	TGTGCCAGCAGAGCCGGGACAGTGAACACTGAAGCTTTCTTT
TRBV4-1	TRBD2	TRBJ2-7	.	CASSLLAQSSYEQYF	TGCGCCAGCAGCCTACTAGCGCAGAGCTCCTACGAGCAGTACTTC
TRBV4-3	TRBD1	TRBJ2-7	.	CASSQEIWDRDSEQYF	TGCGCCAGCAGCCAAGAAATCTGGGACAGGGACAGCGAGCAGTACTTC
TRBV5-5	.	TRBJ1-5	few	CASSLDPDQPQHF	TGTGCCAGCAGCTTGGATCCGGATCAGCCCCAGCATTTT
TRBV4-2	.	TRBJ1-2	.	CASSQGGAQGGYTF	TGTGCCAGCAGCCAAGGGGGGGCGCAGGGTGGCTACACCTTC
TRBV6-6	.	TRBJ1-3	.	CASRTYRVKENTIYF	TGTGCCAGCAGGACCTACAGGGTCAAGGAGAACACCATATATTTT
TRBV4-3	.	TRBJ2-2	few	CASSQVSFRDTGELFF	TGCGCCAGCAGCCAAGTTTCTTTCAGGGACACCGGGGAGCTGTTTTTT
TRBV28	.	TRBJ2-5	.	CASKRRGVNLRETQYF	TGTGCCAGCAAGCGTAGGGGAGTGAATTTGAGAGAGACCCAGTACTTC